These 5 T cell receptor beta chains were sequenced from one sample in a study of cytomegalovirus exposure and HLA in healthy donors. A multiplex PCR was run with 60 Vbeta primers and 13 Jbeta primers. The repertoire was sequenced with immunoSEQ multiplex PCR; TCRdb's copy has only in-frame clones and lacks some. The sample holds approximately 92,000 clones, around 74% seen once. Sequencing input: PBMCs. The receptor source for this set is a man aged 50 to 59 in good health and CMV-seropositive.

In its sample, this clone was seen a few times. CDR3 DNA sequence: TGTGCCAGCAGCGGCCGACAGGGGGCATACTATGGCTACACCTTC. As protein: CASSGRQGAYYGYTF. The rearrangement links TRBV9 to TRBJ1-2, with 10 bases that match TRBD1. Looked up from germline, CDR1 is SGDLS and CDR2 is YYNGEE. The CDR3 length is 15 residues. The trim removed 3 bases at V and 3 bases at J, leaving 5 bases unmatched.

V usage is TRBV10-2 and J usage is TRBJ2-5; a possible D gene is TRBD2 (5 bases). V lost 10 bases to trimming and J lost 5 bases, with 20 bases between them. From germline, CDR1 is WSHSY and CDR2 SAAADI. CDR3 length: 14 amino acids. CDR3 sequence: CATGILTLGETQYF. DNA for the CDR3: TGCGCCACCGGGATACTAACCCTCGGGGAGACCCAGTACTTC.

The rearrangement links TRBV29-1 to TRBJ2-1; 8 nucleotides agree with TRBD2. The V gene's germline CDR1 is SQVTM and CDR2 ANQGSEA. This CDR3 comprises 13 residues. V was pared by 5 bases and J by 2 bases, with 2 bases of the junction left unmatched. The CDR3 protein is CSVSGGTYNEQFF. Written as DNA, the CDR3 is TGCAGCGTTAGCGGGGGAACCTACAATGAGCAGTTCTTC.

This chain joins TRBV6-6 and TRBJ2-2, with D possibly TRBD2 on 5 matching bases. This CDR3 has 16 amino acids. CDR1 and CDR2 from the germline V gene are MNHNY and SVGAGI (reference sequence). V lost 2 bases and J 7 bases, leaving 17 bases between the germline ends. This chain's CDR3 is CASSYLRPGKGGELFF. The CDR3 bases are TGTGCCAGCAGTTACCTCCGACCGGGGAAGGGCGGGGAGCTGTTTTTT.

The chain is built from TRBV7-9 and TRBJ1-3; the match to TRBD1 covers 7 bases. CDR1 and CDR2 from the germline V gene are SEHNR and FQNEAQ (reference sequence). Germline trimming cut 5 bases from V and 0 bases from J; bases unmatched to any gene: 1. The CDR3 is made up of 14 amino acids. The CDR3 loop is CASSPGGSGNTIYF. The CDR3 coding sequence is TGTGCCAGCAGCCCAGGGGGCTCTGGAAACACCATATATTTT. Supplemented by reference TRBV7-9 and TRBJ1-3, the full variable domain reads DTGVSQNPRHKITKRGQNVTFRCDPISEHNRLYWYRQTLGQGPEFLTYFQNEAQLEKSRLLSDRFSAERPKGSFSTLEIQRTEQGDSAMYLCASSPGGSGNTIYFGEGSWLTVV.